This T cell receptor (beta chain) came from a study of T cell changes during pregnancy in multiple sclerosis. V was trimmed by 2 bases and J by 4 bases, leaving 14 bases between them. From germline, CDR1 is LGHNA and CDR2 YNFKEQ. The CDR3 consists of 15 residues. Profiled with immunoSEQ multiplex PCR; TCRdb holds only in-frame clones, not every one. Of about 79,000 clones listed, just over 90% are singletons. This chain uses TRBV4-2 with TRBJ1-1; D gene ambiguous. The sequence was obtained from a female donor in good health, enrolled as a control in a pregnancy study. Source: peripheral blood, taken in the second trimester of pregnancy. The CDR3 spells CASSQIGGHVTEAFF. CDR3 nucleotides: TGTGCCAGCAGCCAAATCGGTGGGCATGTCACTGAAGCTTTCTTT.